The 27 T cell receptor beta chains reported below all come from one sample, sequenced in a study of blood T cell repertoires in COVID-19. Profiled with immunoSEQ multiplex PCR; TCRdb holds only in-frame clones, not every one. Of tens of thousands of clones listed, around 81% are singletons. Sequencing input: peripheral blood. Every receptor here comes from an elderly woman with acute or convalescent COVID-19.

The chain couples TRBV28 to TRBJ2-1; D perhaps matches TRBD1 (5 bases). CDR3 length: 15 amino acids. Germline CDR1 MDHEN, CDR2 SYDVKM. V dropped 6 bases and J dropped 4 bases, with 16 bases sitting between them. Here the CDR3 reads CASRTREKWYNEQFF. In nucleotides, the CDR3 is TGTGCCAGCAGAACCAGGGAAAAGTGGTACAATGAGCAGTTCTTC.

The V call is TRBV28, the J call TRBJ2-6, with 10 bases matching TRBD2. J was trimmed by 2 bases and V by 3 bases; bases with no gene match: 4. The CDR3 has 17 residues. Germline lookup yields CDR1 MDHEN and CDR2 SYDVKM. The chain's CDR3 is CASSFEAGGPGANVLTF. CDR3 DNA sequence: TGTGCCAGCAGTTTTGAAGCGGGAGGGCCTGGGGCCAACGTCCTGACTTTC.

The rearrangement links TRBV19 to TRBJ2-5, with 8 positions matching TRBD1. Germline V gene lookup returns CDR1 LNHDA and CDR2 SQIVND (reference sequence). This CDR3 spans 15 amino acids. V shed 9 bases, J shed 4 bases, and the junction held 13 bases outside the gene matches. The CDR3 protein is CASSFGQGVGETQYF. The CDR3 nucleotides are TGTGCCAGCAGCTTCGGACAGGGCGTAGGAGAGACCCAGTACTTC.

The chain links TRBV7-9 to TRBJ1-5; D not certain. The germline V and J ends were trimmed by 7 bases and 3 bases, with 10 bases remaining between them. The CDR3 length is 13 residues. The V gene's germline CDR1 is SEHNR and CDR2 FQNEAQ (reference sequence). The DNA for the CDR3 is TGTGCCAGCACCAACGACTACAATCAGCCCCAGCATTTT. Translating gives CASTNDYNQPQHF.

The V gene is TRBV12-3 or TRBV12-4, the J gene TRBJ2-7; no clear D. The ends were cut back, 3 bases at V and 4 bases at J, with 4 bases in the middle. The CDR3 spans 11 residues. CDR3: CASSFAYEQYF. CDR3 DNA: TGTGCCAGCAGTTTCGCGTACGAGCAGTACTTC.

The chain joins TRBV5-1 to TRBJ1-6, with D uncertain. V lost 1 base to trimming and J lost 10 bases, with 12 bases between them. The CDR3 loop spans 14 amino acids. CDR1 and CDR2 (germline): SGHRS, YFSETQ. This CDR3 is CASSLMETRSPLHF. CDR3 sequence (DNA): TGCGCCAGCAGCTTGATGGAGACTAGGTCACCCCTCCACTTT.

The rearrangement uses TRBV6-1 and TRBJ2-7; 10 nucleotides align to TRBD1. This CDR3 is 16 amino acids long. The germline V gene encodes CDR1 MNHNS and CDR2 SASEGT. The V gene end was trimmed by 2 bases and the J gene end by 4 bases; junction bases not matched to a gene: 8. The CDR3 protein is CASSEFEADRGYEQYF. The CDR3 nucleotides are TGTGCCAGCAGTGAATTCGAGGCGGACAGGGGGTACGAGCAGTACTTC.

This chain uses TRBV24-1 with TRBJ2-1; D is perhaps TRBD2 (6 bases). The CDR3 has 16 amino acids. Germline V gives CDR1 KGHDR, CDR2 SFDVKD. Trimming pared 0 bases from V and 5 bases from J, leaving 13 bases between. This CDR3 is CATSDLAEGQHNEQFF. The DNA of the CDR3 is TGTGCCACCAGTGATTTGGCGGAGGGCCAACACAATGAGCAGTTCTTC.

The chain carries TRBV20-1 and TRBJ2-7, with D tentatively TRBD1 (5 bases). The CDR3 covers 11 residues. V lost 6 bases to trimming and J lost 9 bases, with 15 bases between them. Germline CDR1 and CDR2: DFQATT and SNEGSKA (reference sequence). The CDR3 protein is CSANAGLRQYF. In DNA, the CDR3 is TGCAGTGCAAATGCAGGGTTGCGGCAGTACTTC.

A few counts support this clone. The chain has TRBV18 and TRBJ2-7; D perhaps matches TRBD1 (5 bases). The germline V gene encodes CDR1 KGHSH and CDR2 LQKENI. Trimming shortened V by 0 bases and J by 4 bases, and 10 bases separated the two germline ends. The CDR3 totals 14 residues. The CDR3 is CASSPPGQPYEQYF. The CDR3 region has the DNA TGTGCCAGCTCACCACCCGGACAACCATACGAGCAGTACTTC.

The V call is TRBV7-8, the J call TRBJ1-5; 8 bases map to TRBD1. The CDR3 covers 16 residues. J lost 6 bases, V lost 5 bases, and 12 bases had no gene match. The germline V gene has CDR1 SGHVS and CDR2 FQNEAQ. CDR3 in DNA: TGTGCCAGCAGCCCTACTATGACAGGGGTGGGTCAGCCCCAGCATTTT. Translation: CASSPTMTGVGQPQHF.

The chain combines TRBV13 with TRBJ2-7; 7 positions match TRBD2. CDR1 is PRHDT, CDR2 FYEKMQ, per germline (reference sequence). The CDR3 sequence is 17 residues long. The junction had 12 bases not matched to a gene; V was cut back by 4 bases and J by 0 bases. The DNA of the CDR3 is TGTGCCAGCAGCTCCAATGGGGCGCGGGGGAACTCCTACGAGCAGTACTTC. It yields the protein CASSSNGARGNSYEQYF.

The rearrangement joins TRBV27 to TRBJ1-4; D is uncertain. The length of the CDR3 is 11 residues. Per the germline V gene, CDR1 is MNHEY and CDR2 is SMNVEV (reference sequence). The CDR3 protein is CATGGSEKLFF. DNA for the CDR3: TGTGCTACCGGAGGAAGTGAAAAACTGTTTTTT.

The chain couples TRBV6-5 to TRBJ2-7; D gene ambiguous. Looked up from germline, CDR1 is MNHEY and CDR2 is SVGAGI. CDR3 size: 11 residues. V gave up 7 bases and J gave up 3 bases, with 7 bases separating them. The CDR3 DNA is TGTGCCAGCACGTCCGTCTACGAGCAGTACTTC. Protein sequence: CASTSVYEQYF.

The DNA of the CDR3 is TGTGCCAGCAGTTCGGCCGGGTCTGGGGCCAACGTCCTGACTTTC. As protein: CASSSAGSGANVLTF. The V and J genes are TRBV6-2 or TRBV6-3 and TRBJ2-6; no clear D. Per germline, CDR1 MNHEY and CDR2 SVGEGT. The CDR3 sequence is 15 residues long. Trimming cost V 4 bases and J 1 base, with 8 bases left between them.

Comment on this clone: The sample contains more than one DNA sequence encoding this CDR3. In DNA form, the CDR3 reads TGTGCCAGCAGCCAAGATAGTAACTATGGCTACACCTTC. Translated: CASSQDSNYGYTF. The chain employs TRBV3-1 (or the pseudogene TRBV3-2) and TRBJ1-2; no reliable D call. Trimming removed 0 bases at V and 1 base at J, with 3 bases between. Looked up from germline, CDR1 is LGHDT and CDR2 is YNNKEL (reference sequence). The CDR3 has 13 residues.

This clone occurred once. This chain uses TRBV4-1 with TRBJ1-5, with D maybe TRBD1 (6 bases). Germline V gene lookup returns CDR1 MGHRA and CDR2 YSYEKL. Trimming took 1 base from V and 5 from J, leaving 12 bases between them. This CDR3 is 15 amino acids long. CDR3 bases: TGCGCCAGCAGCCAAGGGGCAGGGGTGCATCAGCCCCAGCATTTT. Translated, it gives CASSQGAGVHQPQHF.

In this sample, this clone turned up a few times. This chain joins TRBV19 and TRBJ2-5, with 10 bases matching TRBD2. This CDR3 has 15 residues. The ends lost 8 bases at V and 5 bases at J; junction bases unmatched: 11. Germline V gene data show CDR1 as LNHDA and CDR2 as SQIVND (reference sequence). The DNA for the CDR3 is TGTGCCAGTGGAAATAGCGGGGGGCCTTGGGAGACCCAGTACTTC. Translation gives CASGNSGGPWETQYF.

The J gene is TRBJ2-7, the V gene TRBV4-1, with D perhaps matching TRBD2 (5 bases). There are 15 residues in the CDR3. Germline V gene sequence: CDR1 MGHRA, CDR2 YSYEKL. V lost 5 bases to trimming and J lost 0 bases, with 14 bases between them. The CDR3 DNA reads TGCGCCAGCAGCTTCGAGGGCAGCCCCTCCTACGAGCAGTACTTC. This encodes CASSFEGSPSYEQYF.

The gene calls are TRBV23-1 and TRBJ1-1; TRBD1 matches 7 bases. TRBV23-1 is an open reading frame whose function is uncertain. The V and J ends lost 2 bases and 6 bases, in that order; junction bases with no gene match: 15. The CDR3 is made up of 17 amino acids. The CDR3 sequence: CASSQGAQRGLGAEAFF. CDR3 DNA: TGCGCCAGCAGTCAAGGTGCCCAAAGGGGGCTCGGTGCTGAAGCTTTCTTT.

This sequence joins TRBV27 and TRBJ1-1; D uncertain. This CDR3 has 11 residues. With 3 bases removed from V and 5 bases from J, the gap between germline ends came to 4 bases. From germline, CDR1 is MNHEY and CDR2 SMNVEV (reference sequence). CDR3 DNA sequence: TGTGCCAGCAGTTTTCTAACTGAAGCTTTCTTT. Its protein is CASSFLTEAFF.

The V call is TRBV7-2, the J call TRBJ2-7; 7 bases map to TRBD1. Germline-derived CDR1 and CDR2 are SGHTA and FQGNSA. The CDR3 sequence is 13 residues long. The V segment lost 5 bases and the J segment 2 bases; nucleotides outside the gene matches: 3. The CDR3 nucleotides read TGTGCCAGCAGCGCCGACAGGGCCTACGAGCAGTACTTC. Translated: CASSADRAYEQYF. Full variable domain (missing parts from reference TRBV7-2 and TRBJ2-7): GAGVSQSPSNKVTEKGKDVELRCDPISGHTALYWYRQSLGQGLEFLIYFQGNSAPDKSGLPSDRFSAERTGGSVSTLTIQRTQQEDSAVYLCASSADRAYEQYFGPGTRLTVT.

The chain has TRBV5-4 and TRBJ2-2; 7 positions agree with TRBD2. After removal of 2 bases from V and 6 bases from J, the junction contained 10 bases not matched to a gene. The germline V gene has CDR1 SGHNT and CDR2 YYREEE (reference sequence). CDR3 length: 16 amino acids. The CDR3 coding sequence is TGTGCCAGCAGCTTAGGTTTAACGGGGGGTTCCGGGGAGCTGTTTTTT. This encodes CASSLGLTGGSGELFF.

A few counts support this clone. J is TRBJ2-7 and V is TRBV30; tentative D call: TRBD2 (6 bases). Looked up from germline, CDR1 is GTSNPN and CDR2 is SVGIG (reference sequence). The CDR3 runs 13 residues. The V end was cut by 0 bases, the J end by 6 bases, with 12 bases between. CDR3 nucleotide sequence: TGTGCCTGGAGTGTAGGAGGGGTCGGCGAGCAGTACTTC. Translation gives CAWSVGGVGEQYF.

V and J are TRBV9 and TRBJ2-1; D call uncertain. The CDR3 runs 15 residues. The germline V and J ends were trimmed by 3 bases and 2 bases, with 12 bases remaining between them. Germline V CDR1 and CDR2: SGDLS, YYNGEE. DNA for the CDR3: TGTGCCAGCAGCGCCGCTAATACCCCCTACAATGAGCAGTTCTTC. Amino acids: CASSAANTPYNEQFF.

The chain has TRBV11-3 and TRBJ2-2; 9 bases fit TRBD1. CDR3 length: 18 amino acids. The V segment lost 1 base and the J segment 3 bases; nucleotides outside the gene matches: 9. Germline CDR1 is SGHNT and CDR2 is YENEEA. The CDR3, as DNA: TGTGCCAGCAGCTTAGGGACAGGGGTCGGCGGAGACACCGGGGAGCTGTTTTTT. It is translated as CASSLGTGVGGDTGELFF.

The genes are TRBV6-4 and TRBJ2-1; possible D gene TRBD2, 5 bases. V was shortened by 2 bases and J by 7 bases, with 9 bases between the two germline ends. Germline lookup yields CDR1 MRHNA and CDR2 SNTAGT. The CDR3 spans 13 residues. The CDR3 region is CASSDEGGNEQFF. CDR3 coding DNA: TGTGCCAGCAGTGACGAGGGTGGGAATGAGCAGTTCTTC.